A selection of T cell receptor beta chains follows, all from one sample in a study of blood T cell repertoires in COVID-19. Measured with immunoSEQ multiplex PCR; TCRdb has only the in-frame clones, and not every one. The table lists some 190,000 clones, 70% to 90% of them singletons, with 3% to 4% in the top ten. The sample consisted of peripheral blood. Source of these receptors: a man aged 55 to 70 with acute or convalescent COVID-19. Each CDR3 is given with its conserved first and last residue. A D gene is named only where the DNA matches it firmly. Clone size is not always given. Where it is, it says once, few, many or a class for expanded clones.

d_call	j_call	clone_size	v_call	cdr3_aa	cdr3_nt
.	TRBJ1-4	.	TRBV5-8	CASSADAGTAGQKLFF	TGTGCCAGCAGCGCCGACGCAGGGACTGCGGGGCAAAAACTGTTTTTT
.	TRBJ2-2	.	TRBV5-1	CASRRQQVNTGELFF	TGCGCCAGCAGACGGCAACAGGTGAACACCGGGGAGCTGTTTTTT
TRBD1	TRBJ1-1	once	TRBV7-2	CASSLARTGRTEAFF	TGTGCCAGCAGCTTAGCAAGGACAGGGAGGACTGAAGCTTTCTTT
TRBD1	TRBJ1-6	.	TRBV19	CASSPRTGETYNSPLHF	TGTGCCAGTAGTCCGCGGACAGGGGAGACCTATAATTCACCCCTCCACTTT
.	TRBJ1-1	.	TRBV2	CASSLGSGLQNTEAFF	TGTGCCAGCAGTCTCGGCTCGGGACTCCAGAACACTGAAGCTTTCTTT
.	TRBJ2-7	.	TRBV11-2	CASSLDRSWGGKSYEQYF	TGTGCCAGCAGCTTAGATAGATCGTGGGGGGGCAAGTCCTACGAGCAGTACTTC
TRBD2	TRBJ2-1	.	TRBV7-8	CASSKGLAGDNEQFF	TGTGCCAGCAGCAAGGGACTAGCGGGGGACAATGAGCAGTTCTTC
.	TRBJ1-2	.	TRBV27	CASSFGPNYGYTF	TGTGCCAGCAGTTTTGGGCCGAACTATGGCTACACCTTC
.	TRBJ2-1	.	TRBV3-1/TRBV3-2	CASMPSEYNEQFF	TGTGCCAGCATGCCTAGCGAGTACAATGAGCAGTTCTTC
.	TRBJ2-7	.	TRBV3-1/TRBV3-2	CASSQDPGYEQYF	TGTGCCAGCAGCCAAGATCCAGGATACGAGCAGTACTTC
.	TRBJ2-2	.	TRBV7-2	CASSVWEANTGELFF	TGTGCCAGCAGCGTGTGGGAGGCGAACACCGGGGAGCTGTTTTTT
.	TRBJ2-7	.	TRBV5-1	CASTKSLGSSYEQYF	TGCGCCAGCACCAAATCCCTAGGGAGCTCCTACGAGCAGTACTTC
.	TRBJ2-7	.	TRBV6-1	CASSERGYEQYF	TGTGCCAGCAGTGAACGGGGCTACGAGCAGTACTTC
.	TRBJ2-2	.	TRBV7-2	CASRWDWKAGELFF	TGTGCCAGCAGGTGGGACTGGAAGGCCGGGGAGCTGTTTTTT
.	TRBJ2-5	few	TRBV7-9	CASSLAGGETQYF	TGTGCCAGCAGCTTAGCGGGAGGAGAGACCCAGTACTTC
TRBD2	TRBJ2-1	.	TRBV5-5	CASLAGATSSYNEQFF	TGTGCCAGCCTAGCGGGAGCTACTAGCTCCTACAATGAGCAGTTCTTC